This T cell receptor (beta chain) was identified in a study of shared clonotypes between healthy human individuals. At the level of the study: Donor ages ranged 18 to 49 years: two women, a few men.

The donors were adults (healthy and HIV-negative) with no recent acute infections or vaccinations. General observations from the study: On the whole, naive subsets had larger estimated richness than memory subsets had. Non-shared clonotypes displayed generation probabilities falling below those of clonotypes present in all four donors.

V lost 3 bases and J 0 bases, leaving 5 bases between the germline ends. Germline V gene data show CDR1 as GTSNPN and CDR2 as SVGIG (reference sequence). The CDR3 has 12 amino acids. Assay: immunoSEQ multiplex PCR; the TCRdb copy retains only in-frame clones and omits some. The table includes 2 million to 3 million clones, 93% detected once. This clone occurred a few times. Its specificity is not known. The sequence was collected from a man in his late teens or twenties in good health. Some clones in this sample may be carry-over from other donors' samples. The sequenced sample was naive CD4+ T cells from PBMCs. Indicated subset: CD45RA+ positively selected. The rearrangement links TRBV30 to TRBJ1-1; no definite D call. The CDR3 DNA sequence: TGTGCCTGGAGCTGGCTGAACACTGAAGCTTTCTTT. It translates to CAWSWLNTEAFF. The full variable domain, with the rest looked up from reference TRBV30 and TRBJ1-1, is SQTIHQWPATLVQPVGSPLSLECTVEGTSNPNLYWYRQAAGRGLQLLFYSVGIGQISSEVPQNLSASRPQDRQFILSSKKLLLSDSGFYLCAWSWLNTEAFFGQGTRLTVV.